This T cell receptor (beta chain) was captured by sequencing in a study of response to subunit inactivated influenza vaccine. Findings and limits, study-wide: It was the authors' suggestion that each seasonal influenza vaccination recruits few new T cells.

The CDR3 sequence is 14 residues long. With V trimmed by 2 bases and J by 3 bases, 3 bases remained unmatched. Germline V gene sequence: CDR1 DFQATT, CDR2 SNEGSKA (reference sequence). Points on this clonotype: What it recognizes is unknown.

TCRdb itself ran the RT-PCR reads through MiXCR, one entry per CDR3 protein. The sample includes about 700,000 distinct CDR3 sequences, 13% to 15% seen only once; the top ten take roughly 7.2%. The genes are TRBV20-1 and TRBJ2-1; 8 bases agree with TRBD2. This clonotype was sampled from a man over 45 who received an inactivated influenza vaccine. This specimen consisted of PBMCs from blood, obtained 14 to 15 days before vaccination. The CDR3 sequence: CSARSGLGYNEQFF. The DNA of the CDR3 is TGCAGTGCTAGATCGGGACTAGGCTACAATGAGCAGTTCTTC.